The 21 T cell receptor beta chains reported below all come from one sample, sequenced in a study of circulating CD8 cells and anti-PD-1 response in melanoma. Each library started from around 14 ng of total RNA using the QIAseq Immune Repertoire TCR panel. Using its own MiXCR run on the reads, TCRdb lists one record per CDR3 protein. The repertoire holds 800 to 900 distinct CDR3 sequences, with under 6% as singletons. From live CD3+CD8+TCRalphabeta+ cells, four PD-1 and/or TIGIT subsets were sorted. The starting material was CD8+ T cells from PBMCs, obtained at baseline or after one month of anti-PD-1 therapy (not recorded which). These receptors originate from a human donor with melanoma.

This clonotype was found a few times. The J gene is TRBJ2-1, the V gene TRBV19, with 13 bases fitting TRBD2. The CDR3 has 15 residues. Germline CDR1 and CDR2: LNHDA and SQIVND (reference sequence). The V and J ends lost 6 bases and 7 bases, in that order; junction bases with no gene match: 6. The CDR3 bases are TGTGCCAGTAGCACACTAGCGGGAGGGAAAAATGAGCAGTTCTTC. It translates to CASSTLAGGKNEQFF.

This clonotype is categorized as medium-sized. The chain carries TRBV20-1 and TRBJ2-7; D gene unclear. The CDR3 is made up of 14 amino acids. Trimming cost V 0 bases and J 3 bases, with 12 bases left between them. The germline CDR1 and CDR2 sequences are DFQATT and SNEGSKA (reference sequence). The chain's CDR3 is CSARDQTLIYEQYF. CDR3 sequence (DNA): TGCAGTGCTAGAGATCAGACCCTCATCTACGAGCAGTACTTC.

About this clonotype itself: This may be a read error: a much more frequent sequence differs by one nucleotide. V usage is TRBV27 and J usage is TRBJ2-7; TRBD2 aligns across 12 bases. The CDR3 is 15 amino acids. V shed 2 bases, J shed 5 bases, and the junction held 4 bases outside the gene matches. Germline V CDR1 and CDR2: MNHEY, SMNVEV (reference sequence). The CDR3 DNA reads TGTGCCAGCAGTTTACTCAGGACTAGCGGGGACGAGCAGTACTTC. Protein product: CASSLLRTSGDEQYF.

This clonotype is deemed medium-sized. The CDR3 loop reads CASTWQGLYNEQFF. CDR3 DNA sequence: TGTGCCAGCACCTGGCAGGGCCTCTACAATGAGCAGTTCTTC. The chain employs TRBV6-5 and TRBJ2-1; tentatively, D is TRBD1 (5 bases). The CDR3 consists of 14 residues. Trimming left V 7 bases short and J 3 bases short, with 13 bases between. Germline V gene sequence: CDR1 MNHEY, CDR2 SVGAGI.

This clonotype is large (0.1 to 1%) within its sample. This chain uses TRBV4-3 with TRBJ1-2, with 8 positions matching TRBD1. The junction had 7 bases not matched to a gene; V was cut back by 1 base and J by 3 bases. The CDR3 is made up of 16 amino acids. Germline V gene lookup returns CDR1 LGHNA and CDR2 YSLEER. The CDR3 nucleotides read TGCGCCAGCAGCCAAGCCGACAGGGGTTCTTACTATGGCTACACCTTC. Protein product: CASSQADRGSYYGYTF.

This clonotype is labeled medium-sized. V usage is TRBV20-1 and J usage is TRBJ2-3; D is perhaps TRBD2 (6 bases). The germline V gene encodes CDR1 DFQATT and CDR2 SNEGSKA (reference sequence). Trimming removed 0 bases from V and 0 bases from J, with 10 bases in between. The CDR3 loop spans 15 amino acids. For the CDR3, the DNA is TGCAGTGCTAGAGAATTAGCGGAAAGCACAGATACGCAGTATTTT. Protein sequence: CSARELAESTDTQYF.

This clonotype turned up a few times. This chain links TRBV28 with TRBJ2-7; the D is unclear. Germline V gene lookup returns CDR1 MDHEN and CDR2 SYDVKM. V shed 5 bases and J shed 1 base, with 9 bases lying between them. The CDR3 consists of 13 residues. The CDR3 DNA reads as TGTGCCAGCAGTCCCCCAGGTTCCTACGAGCAGTACTTC. Translated: CASSPPGSYEQYF.

The gene calls are TRBV19 and TRBJ1-1, with D maybe TRBD1 (5 bases). This CDR3 region has 12 residues. From germline, CDR1 is LNHDA and CDR2 SQIVND (reference sequence). The germline V and J ends were trimmed by 11 bases and 1 base, with 11 bases remaining between them. CDR3 DNA: TGTGCCTCGAGGGACCAGAACACTGAAGCTTTCTTT. It specifies CASRDQNTEAFF.

This clonotype ranks as medium-sized. This chain uses TRBV4-2 with TRBJ1-2; D ambiguous. The CDR3 has 15 residues. The V gene lost 0 bases and the J gene lost 4 bases, with 12 bases spanning the gap. Germline V CDR1 and CDR2: LGHNA, YNFKEQ. The CDR3 region is CASSQEEFRPYGYTF. The CDR3 DNA reads TGTGCCAGCAGCCAAGAAGAGTTCCGCCCCTATGGCTACACCTTC.

By sample share, this clonotype is medium-sized. The chain couples TRBV20-1 to TRBJ2-7; D call uncertain. The V end lost 1 base, the J end lost 0 bases, and 7 bases lay between the germline ends. Germline CDR1 is DFQATT and CDR2 is SNEGSKA (reference sequence). The CDR3 spans 13 residues. The CDR3 DNA reads TGCAGTGCTAGAGTCGCACTCTCCTACGAGCAGTACTTC. Protein: CSARVALSYEQYF.

This clonotype is categorized as medium-sized. This chain links TRBV30 with TRBJ1-2, with TRBD1 matching 9 bases. The CDR3 extends over 14 amino acids. Germline V gene data show CDR1 as GTSNPN and CDR2 as SVGIG (reference sequence). V dropped 5 bases and J dropped 8; count of bases not matched to a gene: 12. CDR3 DNA: TGTGCCTGGGGACTCACCGGGACAGGGTTGGGCTACACCTTC. Translation gives CAWGLTGTGLGYTF.

This clonotype counts as medium-sized. The J gene is TRBJ2-5, the V gene TRBV7-8, with 12 bases matching TRBD1. After removal of 5 bases from V and 3 bases from J, the junction contained 4 bases not matched to a gene. Germline CDR1 is SGHVS and CDR2 is FQNEAQ. The CDR3 loop spans 15 amino acids. CDR3 DNA sequence: TGTGCCAGCAGCCCGGGACAGGGGGCGAAAGAGACCCAGTACTTC. Translating gives CASSPGQGAKETQYF.

This clonotype is categorized as large. V and J are TRBV20-1 and TRBJ2-1; weak D call: TRBD1 (5 bases). V was clipped by 8 bases and J by 6 bases, with 20 bases between them. This CDR3 has 14 amino acids. Germline CDR1 is DFQATT and CDR2 is SNEGSKA (reference sequence). CDR3 coding DNA: TGCAGTACCCCGACAGCACGCACCGCCAATGAGCAGTTCTTC. Translated, it gives CSTPTARTANEQFF.

In its sample, this clonotype is large. The genes are TRBV5-1 and TRBJ1-2; D is possibly TRBD1 (6 bases). Trimming shortened V by 4 bases and J by 0 bases, and 16 bases separated the two germline ends. CDR3 length equals 16 residues. Per the germline V gene, CDR1 is SGHRS and CDR2 is YFSETQ. The CDR3 DNA reads TGCGCCAGCAGCCCTCGGGACACCTTATCTAACTATGGCTACACCTTC. Its protein product is CASSPRDTLSNYGYTF.

This clonotype was observed a handful of times. The junction and the germline gene differ at one end; a read error may be behind it. The chain combines TRBV4-1 with TRBJ2-7; D remains unclear. The germline V gene encodes CDR1 MGHRA and CDR2 YSYEKL. This CDR3 has 14 residues. The CDR3 sequence: CPSSQDSMAYEQYF. The CDR3, as DNA: TGCCCCAGCAGCCAAGATAGTATGGCTTACGAGCAGTACTTC.

Regarding this clonotype: A read error may be the cause here, since a much bigger clone is one base away. The chain has TRBV14 and TRBJ2-5; D gene uncertain. Looked up from germline, CDR1 is SGHDN and CDR2 is FVKESK. The ends were cut back, 0 bases at V and 4 bases at J, with 9 bases in the middle. This CDR3 region has 14 residues. The CDR3 sequence: CASSQDSYRETQYF. DNA for the CDR3: TGTGCCAGCAGCCAAGATTCTTATAGAGAGACCCAGTACTTC.

By share of the sample, this clonotype is medium-sized. The chain joins TRBV21-1 to TRBJ2-5; TRBD1 is the table's D call and was not checked against the DNA. TRBV21-1 is noted as a pseudogene. This CDR3 is built from 19 residues. The CDR3 is CASSKLGYLRPRGGQTQYF. As DNA, the CDR3 is TGTGCCAGCAGCAAGTTGGGATATCTCCGTCCCAGGGGTGGGCAGACCCAGTACTTC.

By sample fraction, this clonotype is large. The V and J genes are TRBV27 and TRBJ1-1, with a possible D match to TRBD1 (6 bases). V gave up 6 bases and J gave up 2 bases, with 13 bases separating them. CDR1 MNHEY and CDR2 SMNVEV come from the germline V gene (reference sequence). The CDR3 contains 14 residues. CDR3 sequence reads: CASRSGQTNTEAFF. The CDR3, as DNA: TGTGCCAGCAGGTCTGGACAGACAAACACTGAAGCTTTCTTT.

This clonotype is categorized as medium-sized. This sequence joins TRBV20-1 and TRBJ2-3; 9 nucleotides line up with TRBD1. The CDR3 is made up of 15 amino acids. Per the germline V gene, CDR1 is DFQATT and CDR2 is SNEGSKA (reference sequence). The ends lost 3 bases at V and 2 bases at J; junction bases unmatched: 6. The CDR3: CSARGRDRDTDTQYF. The CDR3 region has the DNA TGCAGTGCTAGGGGGCGGGACAGGGACACAGATACGCAGTATTTT.

This clonotype is large. V is TRBV4-1 and J is TRBJ1-2, with 9 bases lining up with TRBD1. The CDR3 runs 15 residues. J lost 6 bases, V lost 1 base, and 6 bases had no gene match. Germline V lookup: CDR1 MGHRA, CDR2 YSYEKL. In nucleotides, the CDR3 is TGCGCCAGCAGCCAAGTGTGGGGACAGGGTGATGGCTACACCTTC. It encodes CASSQVWGQGDGYTF.

By its share, this clonotype is large. V usage is TRBV29-1 and J usage is TRBJ2-2, with a tentative D call TRBD1 (6 bases). Germline assignment: CDR1 SQVTM and CDR2 ANQGSEA. V dropped 4 bases and J dropped 2 bases, with 8 bases sitting between them. CDR3 size: 13 residues. CDR3 in amino acids: CSVGRGNTGELFF. CDR3 nucleotide sequence: TGCAGCGTTGGCAGGGGAAACACCGGGGAGCTGTTTTTT.